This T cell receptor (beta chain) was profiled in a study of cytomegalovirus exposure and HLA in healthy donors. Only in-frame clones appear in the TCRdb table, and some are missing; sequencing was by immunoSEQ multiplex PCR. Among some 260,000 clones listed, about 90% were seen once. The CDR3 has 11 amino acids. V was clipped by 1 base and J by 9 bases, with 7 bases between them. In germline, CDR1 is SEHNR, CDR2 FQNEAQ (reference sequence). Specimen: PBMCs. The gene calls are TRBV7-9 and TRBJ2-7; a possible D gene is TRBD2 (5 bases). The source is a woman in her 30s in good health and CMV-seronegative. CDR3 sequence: CASSLEAVQYF. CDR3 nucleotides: TGTGCCAGCAGCTTAGAAGCGGTGCAGTACTTC.